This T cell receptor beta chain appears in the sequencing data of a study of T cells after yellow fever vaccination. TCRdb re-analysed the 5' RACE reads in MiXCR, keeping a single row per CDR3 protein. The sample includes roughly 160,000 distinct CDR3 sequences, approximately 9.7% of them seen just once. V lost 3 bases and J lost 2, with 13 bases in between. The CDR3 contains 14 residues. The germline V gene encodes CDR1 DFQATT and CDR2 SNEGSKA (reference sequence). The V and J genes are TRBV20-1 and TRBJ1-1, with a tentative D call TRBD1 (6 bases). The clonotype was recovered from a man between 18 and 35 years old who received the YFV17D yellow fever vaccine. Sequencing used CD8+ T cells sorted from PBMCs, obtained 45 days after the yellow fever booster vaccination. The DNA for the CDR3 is TGCAGTGCTAGCAAACAGGGTACCAACACTGAAGCTTTCTTT. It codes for CSASKQGTNTEAFF.